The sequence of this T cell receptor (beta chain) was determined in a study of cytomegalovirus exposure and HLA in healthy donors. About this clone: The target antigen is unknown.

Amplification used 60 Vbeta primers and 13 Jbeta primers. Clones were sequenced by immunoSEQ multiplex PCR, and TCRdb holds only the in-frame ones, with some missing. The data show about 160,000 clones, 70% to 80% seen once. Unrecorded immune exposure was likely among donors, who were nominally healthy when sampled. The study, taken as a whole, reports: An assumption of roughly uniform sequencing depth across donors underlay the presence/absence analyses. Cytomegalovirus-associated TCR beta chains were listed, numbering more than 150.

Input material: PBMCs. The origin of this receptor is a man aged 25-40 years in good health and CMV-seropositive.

The CDR3 sequence: CASSALAGATDTQYF. CDR3 DNA: TGTGCCAGCAGCGCGCTAGCGGGGGCCACAGATACGCAGTATTTT. The chain recombines TRBV7-3 with TRBJ2-3, with 10 bases matching TRBD2. V was clipped by 5 bases and J by 2 bases; unmatched bases: 4. The CDR3 spans 15 residues. CDR1 SGHTA and CDR2 FQGTGA come from the germline V gene.